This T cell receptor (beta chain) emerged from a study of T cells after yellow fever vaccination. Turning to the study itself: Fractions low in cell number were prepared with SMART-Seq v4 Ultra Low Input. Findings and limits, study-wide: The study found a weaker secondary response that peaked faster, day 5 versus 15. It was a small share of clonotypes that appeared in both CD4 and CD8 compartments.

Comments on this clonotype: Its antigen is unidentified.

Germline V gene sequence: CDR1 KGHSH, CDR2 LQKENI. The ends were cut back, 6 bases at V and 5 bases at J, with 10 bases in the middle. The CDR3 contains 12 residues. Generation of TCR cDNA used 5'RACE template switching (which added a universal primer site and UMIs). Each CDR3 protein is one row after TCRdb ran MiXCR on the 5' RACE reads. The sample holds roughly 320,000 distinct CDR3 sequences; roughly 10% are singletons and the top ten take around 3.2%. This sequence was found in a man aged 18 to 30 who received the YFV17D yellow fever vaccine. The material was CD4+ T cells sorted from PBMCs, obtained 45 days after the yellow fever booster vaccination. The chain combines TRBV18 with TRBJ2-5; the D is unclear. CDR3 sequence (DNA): TGTGCCAGCTCCCCCACGCACGAGACCCAGTACTTC. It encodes CASSPTHETQYF.